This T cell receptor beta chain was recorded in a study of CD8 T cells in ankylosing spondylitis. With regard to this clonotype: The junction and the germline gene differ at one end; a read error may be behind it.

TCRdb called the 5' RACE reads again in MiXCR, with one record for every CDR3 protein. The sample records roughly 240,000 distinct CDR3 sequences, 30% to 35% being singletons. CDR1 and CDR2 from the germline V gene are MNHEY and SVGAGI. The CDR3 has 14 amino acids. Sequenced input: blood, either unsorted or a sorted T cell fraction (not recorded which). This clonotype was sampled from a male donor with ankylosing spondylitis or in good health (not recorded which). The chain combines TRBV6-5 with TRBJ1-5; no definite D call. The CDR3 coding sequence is TGTGCCAGCAGCTACTGGACGTTCAATCAGCCCCAGCATTTT. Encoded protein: CASSYWTFNQPQHF.